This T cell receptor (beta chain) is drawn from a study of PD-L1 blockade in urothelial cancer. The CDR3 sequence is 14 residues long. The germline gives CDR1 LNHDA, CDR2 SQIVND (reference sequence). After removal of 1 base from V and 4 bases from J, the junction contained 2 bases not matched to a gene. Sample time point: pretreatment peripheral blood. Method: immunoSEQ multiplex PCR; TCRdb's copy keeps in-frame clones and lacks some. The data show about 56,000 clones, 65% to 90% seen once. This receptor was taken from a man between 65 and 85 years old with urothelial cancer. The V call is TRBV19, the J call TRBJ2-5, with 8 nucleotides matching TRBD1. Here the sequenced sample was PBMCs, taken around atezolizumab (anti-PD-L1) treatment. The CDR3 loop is CASSIGQGAETQYF. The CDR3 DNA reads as TGTGCCAGTAGTATAGGGCAGGGGGCAGAGACCCAGTACTTC.